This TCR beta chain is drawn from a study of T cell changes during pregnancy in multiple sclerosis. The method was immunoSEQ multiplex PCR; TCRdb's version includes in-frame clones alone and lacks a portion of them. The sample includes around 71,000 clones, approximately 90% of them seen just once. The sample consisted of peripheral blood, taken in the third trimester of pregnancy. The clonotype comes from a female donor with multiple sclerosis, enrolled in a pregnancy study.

The DNA for the CDR3 is TGTGCCAGCAGTGAATCTTTAGAGGGGAGGGGGAAGCATTTT. Protein: CASSESLEGRGKHF. The chain carries TRBV2 and TRBJ1-5; TRBD1 is a possible D gene (6 bases). There are 14 residues in the CDR3. The V end was cut by 2 bases, the J end by 14 bases, with 19 bases between. Germline loops: CDR1 SNHLY, CDR2 FYNNEI.